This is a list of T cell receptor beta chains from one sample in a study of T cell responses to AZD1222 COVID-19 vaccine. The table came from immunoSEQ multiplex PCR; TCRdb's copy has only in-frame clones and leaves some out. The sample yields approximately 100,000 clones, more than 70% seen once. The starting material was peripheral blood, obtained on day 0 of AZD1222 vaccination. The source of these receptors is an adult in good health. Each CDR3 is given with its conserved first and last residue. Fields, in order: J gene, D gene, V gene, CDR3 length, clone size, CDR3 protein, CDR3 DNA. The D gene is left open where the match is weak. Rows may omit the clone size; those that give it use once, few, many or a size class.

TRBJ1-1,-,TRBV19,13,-,CASSIDFGTEAFF,TGTGCCAGTAGTATAGATTTCGGGACTGAAGCTTTCTTT
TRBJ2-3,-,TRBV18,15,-,CASSPPSRSTDTQYF,TGTGCCAGCTCACCACCCAGCAGAAGCACAGATACGCAGTATTTT
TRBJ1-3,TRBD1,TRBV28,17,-,CASSDDRGPISGNTIYF,TGTGCCAGCAGTGACGACAGGGGGCCAATCTCTGGAAACACCATATATTTT
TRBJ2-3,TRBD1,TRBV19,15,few,CASQNRDRSTDTQYF,TGTGCCAGTCAGAACCGGGACAGGTCCACAGATACGCAGTATTTT
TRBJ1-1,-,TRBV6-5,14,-,CASSYSGGNTEAFF,TGTGCCAGCAGTTACTCTGGGGGGAACACTGAAGCTTTCTTT
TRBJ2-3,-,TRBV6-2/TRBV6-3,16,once,CASSYSRRQATDTQYF,TGTGCCAGCAGTTACTCGAGGCGGCAGGCCACAGATACGCAGTATTTT
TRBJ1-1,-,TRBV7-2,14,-,CASSRGHRNTEAFF,TGTGCCAGCAGCAGGGGACACCGGAACACTGAAGCTTTCTTT
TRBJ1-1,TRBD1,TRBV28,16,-,CASSIPGQGAYTEAFF,TGTGCCAGCAGTATACCGGGACAGGGGGCCTACACTGAAGCTTTCTTT
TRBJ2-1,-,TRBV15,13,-,CATSREPAMEQFF,TGTGCCACCAGCAGAGAACCAGCCATGGAGCAGTTCTTC
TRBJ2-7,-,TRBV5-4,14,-,CASSLYEGNHEQYF,TGTGCCAGCAGCTTGTACGAGGGAAACCACGAGCAGTACTTC
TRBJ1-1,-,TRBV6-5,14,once,CASSYSEGNTEAFF,TGTGCCAGCAGTTACTCGGAGGGGAACACTGAAGCTTTCTTT
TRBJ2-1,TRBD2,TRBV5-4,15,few,CASSLFRAGVNEQFF,TGTGCCAGCAGCTTGTTTCGAGCGGGGGTGAATGAGCAGTTCTTC
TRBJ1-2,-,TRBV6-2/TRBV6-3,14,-,CASSYEGSYYGYTF,TGTGCCAGCAGTTATGAGGGGAGCTACTATGGCTACACCTTC
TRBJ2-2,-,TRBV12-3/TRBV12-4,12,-,CASSLGTGELFF,TGTGCCAGCAGCCTCGGGACCGGGGAGCTGTTTTTT
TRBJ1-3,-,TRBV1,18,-,CTRGKSLGQVFSGNTIYF,TGCACCAGGGGGAAGAGCTTAGGACAGGTCTTCTCTGGAAACACCATATATTTT
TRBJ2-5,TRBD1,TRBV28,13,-,CASSTGGGETQYF,TGTGCCAGCAGTACAGGGGGCGGTGAGACCCAGTACTTC
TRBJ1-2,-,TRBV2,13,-,CASSQRGNYGYTF,TGTGCCAGCAGCCAAAGGGGGAACTATGGCTACACCTTC
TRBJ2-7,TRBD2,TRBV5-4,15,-,CASSLTSGGSYEQYF,TGTGCCAGCAGCTTGACTAGCGGGGGCTCCTACGAGCAGTACTTC
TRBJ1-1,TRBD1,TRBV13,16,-,CASSTRGTGENLGAFF,TGTGCCAGCAGCACCCGGGGGACAGGTGAGAACTTGGGAGCTTTCTTT
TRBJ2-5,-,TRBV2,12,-,CASSLGQETQYF,TGTGCCAGCAGCTTAGGGCAAGAGACCCAGTACTTC
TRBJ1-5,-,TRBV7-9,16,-,CASSPERFNSNQPQHF,TGTGCCAGCAGCCCAGAACGCTTCAATAGCAATCAGCCCCAGCATTTT